This is a list of T cell receptor beta chains from one sample in a study of blood T cell repertoires in COVID-19. Clones were read by immunoSEQ multiplex PCR, and TCRdb kept only the in-frame ones, dropping some. The sample includes about 140,000 clones, around nine tenths of them seen just once. The specimen sequenced was peripheral blood. The receptors were gathered from a woman between 50 and 59 years old with active or convalescent COVID-19. The CDR3 runs from the conserved cysteine through the conserved F or W. D genes are given only for firm matches. The size field is filled for only some rows; it gives once, few, many or a size class.

d_call j_call v_call clone_size cdr3_aa cdr3_nt
TRBD1 TRBJ2-7 TRBV13 NA CASSFRDSSYEQYF TGTGCCAGCAGCTTCAGGGACAGCTCCTACGAGCAGTACTTC
TRBD2 TRBJ2-4 TRBV12-5 NA CASGLVALAGEGAKNIQYF TGTGCTAGTGGTTTGGTTGCGCTAGCGGGAGAGGGGGCAAAAAACATTCAGTACTTC
TRBD1 TRBJ1-1 TRBV5-4 NA CASSLGARTGTWMNTEAFF TGTGCCAGCAGCTTAGGGGCAAGGACAGGGACATGGATGAACACTGAAGCTTTCTTT
NA TRBJ1-2 TRBV4-3 NA CASSQETQGGYGYTF TGCGCCAGCAGCCAAGAGACGCAGGGAGGCTATGGCTACACCTTC
TRBD1 TRBJ1-6 TRBV9 NA CASSKTGNSPLHF TGTGCCAGCAGTAAGACAGGGAATTCACCCCTCCACTTT
TRBD1 TRBJ2-5 TRBV28 NA CASSLSGQGRVSRETQYF TGTGCCAGCAGTTTATCGGGACAGGGGCGAGTGTCTAGAGAGACCCAGTACTTC
TRBD2 TRBJ2-1 TRBV9 NA CASSVGGGASNEQFF TGTGCCAGCAGCGTAGGCGGGGGGGCCAGTAATGAGCAGTTCTTC
NA TRBJ1-1 TRBV6-2/TRBV6-3 NA CASSYRQNTEAFF TGTGCCAGCAGTTACCGACAGAACACTGAAGCTTTCTTT
NA TRBJ1-5 TRBV19 once CASSTSGGGGQPQHF TGTGCCAGTAGTACAAGCGGGGGGGGCGGTCAGCCCCAGCATTTT
TRBD2 TRBJ2-1 TRBV9 once CASSVAAGGVNEQFF TGTGCCAGCAGCGTAGCTGCGGGAGGGGTTAATGAGCAGTTCTTC